The 21 T cell receptor beta chains below were found in one sample sequenced in a study of cytomegalovirus exposure and HLA in healthy donors. The PCR made use of 60 Vbeta and 13 Jbeta primers. Libraries were prepared by immunoSEQ multiplex PCR; TCRdb keeps only in-frame clonotypes and omits some of them. In the table there are about 140,000 clones, 60% to 80% of which are singletons. Sequencing input: PBMCs. Every receptor here comes from a man aged 25 to 45 in good health and CMV-seronegative.

The J gene is TRBJ2-1, the V gene TRBV9; D is unresolved. V shed 0 bases and J shed 5 bases, with 9 bases lying between them. The CDR3 extends over 14 amino acids. CDR1 and CDR2 from the germline V gene are SGDLS and YYNGEE. CDR3 nucleotide sequence: TGTGCCAGCAGCGTAGTAGGCGGAAACAATGAGCAGTTCTTC. Translation gives CASSVVGGNNEQFF. Looking up the rest from reference TRBV9 and TRBJ2-1 gives the full variable domain: DSGVTQTPKHLITATGQRVTLRCSPRSGDLSVYWYQQSLDQGLQFLIQYYNGEERAKGNILERFSAQQFPDLHSELNLSSLELGDSALYFCASSVVGGNNEQFFGPGTRLTVL.

The chain has TRBV4-1 and TRBJ1-1; 9 positions agree with TRBD1. Trimming took 3 bases from V and 4 from J; bases not matched to a gene: 15. The CDR3 loop spans 18 amino acids. Germline V lookup: CDR1 MGHRA, CDR2 YSYEKL. Written as DNA, the CDR3 is TGCGCCAGCAGCCATACCGGGACAGGGATAGACCTCGCCACTGAAGCTTTCTTT. This encodes CASSHTGTGIDLATEAFF.

This clone was observed a handful of times. The CDR3 reads CASSQKGTSVYEQYF. The CDR3 DNA follows: TGTGCCAGCAGCCAAAAGGGGACTAGCGTCTACGAGCAGTACTTC. The gene calls are TRBV4-2 and TRBJ2-7; 10 nucleotides agree with TRBD2. The CDR3 covers 15 residues. Germline values: CDR1 LGHNA, CDR2 YNFKEQ. J lost 3 bases, V lost 2 bases, and 4 bases had no gene match.

The V gene is TRBV19, the J gene TRBJ2-1, with 7 bases matching TRBD1. CDR1 is LNHDA and CDR2 is SQIVND in the germline V gene (reference sequence). V shed 5 bases and J 4 bases; nucleotides not matched to a gene: 2. This CDR3 has 13 amino acids. CDR3 sequence (DNA): TGTGCCAGTAGTCTGACAGGGTACAATGAGCAGTTCTTC. This sequence encodes CASSLTGYNEQFF.

The chain combines TRBV30 with TRBJ2-7, with 8 positions matching TRBD2. This CDR3 is 12 amino acids long. Germline CDR1 GTSNPN, CDR2 SVGIG (reference sequence). V trimming: 1 base; J trimming: 7 bases; junction bases outside the gene matches: 3. The CDR3 DNA reads as TGTGCCTGGAGTGCCTTAGCGGGGGAGCAGTACTTC. This encodes CAWSALAGEQYF.

V usage is TRBV5-4 and J usage is TRBJ1-1; no definite D call. V gave up 4 bases and J gave up 3 bases, with 13 bases separating them. The CDR3 covers 14 residues. CDR1 is SGHNT, CDR2 YYREEE, per germline (reference sequence). The CDR3 DNA follows: TGTGCCAGCAGCCAAAGTGGCCTGGACACTGAAGCTTTCTTT. Amino acids: CASSQSGLDTEAFF.

This clone was observed a handful of times. The gene calls are TRBV5-1 and TRBJ1-1, with 9 nucleotides matching TRBD1. J gave up 3 bases and V 4 bases, and 7 bases lay outside the gene matches. CDR3 length: 15 amino acids. The V gene's germline CDR1 is SGHRS and CDR2 YFSETQ. The DNA for the CDR3 is TGCGCCAGCAGCCCAGTTCGACAGGGGGACACTGAAGCTTTCTTT. It is translated as CASSPVRQGDTEAFF.

Concerning this clone itself: This specimen includes other DNA sequences encoding the same CDR3. This chain uses TRBV10-3 with TRBJ2-1; the match to TRBD2 covers 11 bases. CDR1 ENHRY and CDR2 SYGVKD come from the germline V gene. After removal of 11 bases from V and 9 bases from J, the junction contained 9 bases not matched to a gene. This CDR3 is built from 13 residues. The CDR3 is CAAQVAGGGEQFF. As DNA, the CDR3 is TGTGCCGCCCAGGTAGCGGGGGGGGGTGAGCAGTTCTTC.

The chain links TRBV5-1 to TRBJ2-3; possibly TRBD2 for D (5 bases). The V end was cut by 3 bases, the J end by 0 bases, with 20 bases between. The germline CDR1 and CDR2 sequences are SGHRS and YFSETQ. The CDR3 has 18 residues. The CDR3 sequence: CASSWTGRQITSTDTQYF. CDR3 DNA sequence: TGCGCCAGCAGCTGGACTGGACGGCAGATAACTAGCACAGATACGCAGTATTTT.

This clone was observed a handful of times. The gene calls are TRBV5-7 and TRBJ1-1, with a possible D match to TRBD1 (5 bases). TRBV5-7 is designated an ORF whose function remains uncertain. The germline V and J ends were trimmed by 8 bases and 6 bases, with 20 bases remaining between them. The CDR3 is made up of 14 amino acids. The DNA for the CDR3 is TGTGCCAGTAGCAGGGATCGAGCGGAGCCTGAAGCTTTCTTT. Its translation: CASSRDRAEPEAFF.

This clone was seen more than once but under ten times. The chain is built from TRBV4-3 and TRBJ2-1, with TRBD1 as a possible D gene (5 bases). Trimming took off 3 bases at V and 7 bases at J, with 25 bases between the two ends. There are 18 residues in the CDR3. Germline CDR1 reads LGHNA; CDR2 reads YSLEER. CDR3 loop: CASSHDLSQGGWVNEQFF. In DNA, the CDR3 is TGCGCCAGCAGCCATGACCTTTCGCAGGGCGGTTGGGTGAATGAGCAGTTCTTC.

The chain recombines TRBV20-1 with TRBJ1-1; TRBD1 is a possible D gene (6 bases). Looked up from germline, CDR1 is DFQATT and CDR2 is SNEGSKA (reference sequence). The ends were cut back, 5 bases at V and 9 bases at J, with 13 bases in the middle. The CDR3 runs 11 residues. CDR3 protein: CSASDSRKAFF. The CDR3 DNA is TGCAGTGCTTCGGACAGCCGTAAAGCTTTCTTT.

The gene calls are TRBV6-5 and TRBJ2-5; no reliable D call. Germline lookup yields CDR1 MNHEY and CDR2 SVGAGI. The V and J ends lost 7 bases and 2 bases respectively, with 11 bases between them. CDR3 length equals 13 residues. The CDR3 nucleotides are TGTGCCAGCAAGTTGACCGGGCAAGAGACCCAGTACTTC. Encoded protein: CASKLTGQETQYF.

V usage is TRBV28 and J usage is TRBJ1-1; possible D gene TRBD1, 5 bases. This CDR3 region has 15 residues. Looked up from germline, CDR1 is MDHEN and CDR2 is SYDVKM. The germline V and J ends were trimmed by 7 bases and 3 bases, with 18 bases remaining between them. In DNA form, the CDR3 reads TGTGCCAGCACCATTGTTGGGGCGTGGGACACTGAAGCTTTCTTT. This translates into CASTIVGAWDTEAFF.

The count of this clone is one. The V gene is TRBV10-3, the J gene TRBJ2-3, with 11 bases lining up with TRBD2. Looked up from germline, CDR1 is ENHRY and CDR2 is SYGVKD. The CDR3 is made up of 15 amino acids. V was pared by 5 bases and J by 2 bases, with 3 bases of the junction left unmatched. CDR3 DNA: TGTGCCATCAGTCTAGCGGGAGGAAACACAGATACGCAGTATTTT. Its protein is CAISLAGGNTDTQYF.

The V call is TRBV29-1, the J call TRBJ2-5, with TRBD2 matching 10 bases. Germline V gives CDR1 SQVTM, CDR2 ANQGSEA. The trim removed 5 bases at V and 5 bases at J, leaving 8 bases unmatched. This CDR3 is 14 amino acids long. The CDR3 DNA reads TGCAGCGTTTTAGGGACTAGCGAGGGGGAGACCCAGTACTTC. Its protein product is CSVLGTSEGETQYF.

This clone was seen a handful of times. The chain is built from TRBV5-4 and TRBJ2-7; a weak D match, TRBD2 (6 bases). V shed 2 bases and J shed 4 bases, with 10 bases lying between them. Germline V CDR1 and CDR2: SGHNT, YYREEE (reference sequence). The CDR3 extends over 13 amino acids. Written as DNA, the CDR3 is TGTGCCAGCAGCTTTTTTGGGGGGTACGAGCAGTACTTC. This encodes CASSFFGGYEQYF.

The V gene is TRBV27, the J gene TRBJ1-1, with D possibly TRBD1 on 6 matching bases. This CDR3 has 13 amino acids. Trimming cost V 5 bases and J 6 bases, with 13 bases left between them. CDR1 is MNHEY and CDR2 is SMNVEV in the germline V gene (reference sequence). The CDR3 DNA follows: TGTGCCAGCAGTCGACAGGCGAGCCCTGAAGCTTTCTTT. Translating it yields CASSRQASPEAFF.

J is TRBJ1-1 and V is TRBV5-1; the D is unclear. CDR3 length: 14 amino acids. Germline V gene lookup returns CDR1 SGHRS and CDR2 YFSETQ. V was shortened by 0 bases and J by 8 bases, with 14 bases between the two germline ends. CDR3 region: CASSLGGEGAEAFF. CDR3 DNA sequence: TGCGCCAGCAGCTTGGGAGGCGAGGGTGCCGAAGCTTTCTTT.

This chain connects TRBV10-3 to TRBJ2-1, with 11 positions matching TRBD2. Per germline, CDR1 ENHRY and CDR2 SYGVKD. With 6 bases clipped from V and 4 bases from J, the junction kept 8 bases outside the gene matches. The CDR3 runs 16 residues. This chain's CDR3 is CAISDVAGGGYNEQFF. The DNA for the CDR3 is TGTGCCATCAGCGACGTAGCGGGAGGGGGTTACAATGAGCAGTTCTTC.

This chain connects TRBV19 to TRBJ2-1; 14 nucleotides align to TRBD2. This CDR3 is 18 amino acids long. Germline lookup yields CDR1 LNHDA and CDR2 SQIVND (reference sequence). The junction had 4 bases not matched to a gene; V was cut back by 3 bases and J by 0 bases. This chain's CDR3 is CASSIGLAGGSSYNEQFF. The CDR3 bases are TGTGCCAGTAGTATCGGACTAGCGGGAGGCAGCTCCTACAATGAGCAGTTCTTC.